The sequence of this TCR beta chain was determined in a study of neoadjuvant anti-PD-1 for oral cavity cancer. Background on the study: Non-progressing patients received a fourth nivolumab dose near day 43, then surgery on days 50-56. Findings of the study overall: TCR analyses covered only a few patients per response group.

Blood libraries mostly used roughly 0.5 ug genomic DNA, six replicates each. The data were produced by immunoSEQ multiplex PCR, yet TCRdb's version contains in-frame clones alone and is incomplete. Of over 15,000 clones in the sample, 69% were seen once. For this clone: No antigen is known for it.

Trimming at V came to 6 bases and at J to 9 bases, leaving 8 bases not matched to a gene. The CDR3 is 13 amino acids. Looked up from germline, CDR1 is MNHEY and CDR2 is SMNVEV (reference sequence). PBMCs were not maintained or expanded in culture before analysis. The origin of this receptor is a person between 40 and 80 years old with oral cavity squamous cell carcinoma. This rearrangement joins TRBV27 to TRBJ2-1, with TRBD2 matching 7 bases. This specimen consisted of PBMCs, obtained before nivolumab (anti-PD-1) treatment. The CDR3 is CASSLGRVSEQFF. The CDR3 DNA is TGTGCCAGCAGCCTAGGGAGGGTCAGTGAGCAGTTCTTC.